This TCR beta chain was profiled in a study of Graves' ophthalmopathy and Graves' hyperthyroidism. Turning to the study itself: Cases classed as stable hyperthyroidism had no ophthalmopathy within 18 months of follow-up.

Scientists amplified the TCR beta CDR3 regions from RNA transcripts. First-round RT-PCR with HTBI primers preceded a second-round multiplex PCR. TCRdb re-called the multiplex PCR reads through MiXCR, storing one row per CDR3 protein. The sample lists over a million distinct CDR3 sequences; less than 45% were seen once. Enrolled hyperthyroidism patients had a new diagnosis, a duration under 2 months, and an age of 18 to 65. The CDR3 is 12 residues long. Germline assignment: CDR1 SGHAT and CDR2 FQNNGV. The V and J ends lost 8 bases and 8 bases respectively, with 15 bases between them. The rearrangement uses TRBV11-2 and TRBJ1-1, with D unresolved. The source is an adult man with Graves' hyperthyroidism. Sequencing used peripheral blood or thyroid tissue (not recorded which). CDR3 region: CASGQELTEAFF. The CDR3 region has the DNA TGTGCCAGCGGGCAGGAACTAACCGAAGCTTTCTTT. Combining the CDR3 with reference TRBV11-2 and TRBJ1-1 gives the whole variable domain EAGVAQSPRYKIIEKRQSVAFWCNPISGHATLYWYQQILGQGPKLLIQFQNNGVVDDSQLPKDRFSAERLKGVDSTLKIQPAKLEDSAVYLCASGQELTEAFFGQGTRLTVV.